A single sample gave rise to the 20 T cell receptor beta chains below, sequenced in a study of cytomegalovirus exposure and HLA in healthy donors. PCR involved 60 Vbeta and 13 Jbeta primers. Sequenced by immunoSEQ multiplex PCR; TCRdb stores in-frame clones only, minus some. This table holds 150,000 to 200,000 clones, around four fifths found once. Sequences were obtained from PBMCs. The source is a woman aged 25-40 years in good health and CMV-seronegative.

The V and J genes are TRBV4-1 and TRBJ1-5; TRBD1 aligns across 8 bases. The germline CDR1 and CDR2 sequences are MGHRA and YSYEKL. The CDR3 covers 16 residues. The V gene end was trimmed by 5 bases and the J gene end by 6 bases; junction bases not matched to a gene: 12. The CDR3 protein is CASSKRWQGAGQPQHF. The CDR3 DNA sequence: TGCGCCAGCAGCAAAAGATGGCAGGGGGCCGGTCAGCCCCAGCATTTT.

This clone appeared once. The rearrangement joins TRBV6-5 to TRBJ2-7; 8 bases are shared with TRBD1. The germline CDR1 and CDR2 sequences are MNHEY and SVGAGI. V lost 5 bases, J lost 5 bases, and 11 bases stayed unmatched. This CDR3 spans 15 amino acids. The CDR3 here is CASSPDRVQLDEQYF. CDR3 nucleotide sequence: TGTGCCAGCAGTCCGGACAGGGTTCAGTTGGACGAGCAGTACTTC.

The rearrangement uses TRBV5-4 and TRBJ2-3; the D gene is possibly TRBD1 (5 bases). Trimming cost V 3 bases and J 4 bases, with 12 bases left between them. The CDR3 extends over 14 amino acids. Germline CDR1 SGHNT, CDR2 YYREEE (reference sequence). CDR3 sequence reads: CASSSRDGSDTQYF. In DNA form, the CDR3 reads TGTGCCAGCAGCTCCAGGGATGGGTCAGATACGCAGTATTTT.

The V and J genes are TRBV19 and TRBJ2-3; D is ambiguous. In germline, CDR1 is LNHDA, CDR2 SQIVND (reference sequence). The CDR3 has 12 residues. V was pared by 4 bases and J by 4 bases, with 6 bases between. This chain's CDR3 is CASSTRADTQYF. The CDR3 region has the DNA TGTGCCAGTAGTACCCGGGCAGATACGCAGTATTTT.

The chain combines TRBV5-4 with TRBJ2-2; 8 bases agree with TRBD1. V trimming: 8 bases; J trimming: 8 bases; junction bases outside the gene matches: 8. Germline CDR1 and CDR2: SGHNT and YYREEE (reference sequence). This CDR3 is built from 13 residues. CDR3 protein: CASTGQGEGELFF. CDR3 sequence (DNA): TGTGCCAGTACTGGACAGGGAGAGGGGGAGCTGTTTTTT.

The chain carries TRBV6-6 and TRBJ2-5, with 12 bases fitting TRBD2. The length of the CDR3 is 15 residues. The V gene end was trimmed by 2 bases and the J gene end by 5 bases; junction bases not matched to a gene: 3. Germline V gene sequence: CDR1 MNHNY, CDR2 SVGAGI (reference sequence). CDR3 protein: CASSYPSGGVETQYF. DNA of the CDR3: TGTGCCAGCAGTTACCCTAGCGGGGGGGTCGAGACCCAGTACTTC.

This chain's CDR3 is CASSPSGGIAGYTF. CDR3 in DNA: TGTGCCAGCTCACCCTCGGGGGGCATTGCTGGCTACACCTTC. The rearrangement links TRBV18 to TRBJ1-2, with TRBD1 as a possible D gene (6 bases). The length of the CDR3 is 14 residues. Germline V CDR1 and CDR2: KGHSH, LQKENI. Trimming left V 3 bases short and J 7 bases short, with 15 bases between.

The chain joins TRBV6-6 to TRBJ2-1; 9 nucleotides line up with TRBD2. Trimming removed 5 bases from V and 7 bases from J; junction bases left unmatched: 12. CDR3 length: 16 residues. Germline V lookup: CDR1 MNHNY, CDR2 SVGAGI (reference sequence). Here the CDR3 reads CASSTQAGGASNEQFF. The CDR3 DNA reads as TGTGCCAGCAGTACTCAAGCGGGGGGCGCTTCGAATGAGCAGTTCTTC.

This clone is a singleton in its sample. CDR3 sequence (DNA): TGTGCCAGCTCACCTTCATCCGGGACAGCTTTACAAGAGACCCAGTACTTC. Amino acid sequence: CASSPSSGTALQETQYF. The chain links TRBV18 to TRBJ2-5; 7 bases match TRBD1. The germline CDR1 and CDR2 sequences are KGHSH and LQKENI. The J segment lost 2 bases and the V segment lost 3 bases, leaving 12 bases of the junction unmatched. The CDR3 runs 17 residues.

The chain has TRBV2 and TRBJ1-1, with TRBD1 as a possible D gene (6 bases). The germline V gene encodes CDR1 SNHLY and CDR2 FYNNEI. Trimming removed 7 bases at V and 5 bases at J, with 11 bases between. The CDR3 length is 12 residues. The CDR3 DNA sequence: TGTGCCAGCAACCCAGGGGAGACTGAAGCTTTCTTT. This gives the protein CASNPGETEAFF.

On this clone itself: Within the sample, other DNA sequences also encode this same CDR3. This chain joins TRBV15 and TRBJ1-6; D remains ambiguous. V was pared by 5 bases and J by 6 bases, with 5 bases between. This CDR3 is built from 12 residues. In germline, CDR1 is LNHNV, CDR2 YYDKDF (reference sequence). In DNA, the CDR3 is TGTGCCACCAGCCTTCGTAATTCACCCCTCCACTTT. Translating gives CATSLRNSPLHF.

This clone has only a few counts. The chain employs TRBV30 and TRBJ1-2; unclear D gene. The CDR3 is 13 residues long. The germline V and J ends were trimmed by 0 bases and 6 bases, with 11 bases remaining between them. Germline V gene lookup returns CDR1 GTSNPN and CDR2 SVGIG (reference sequence). The CDR3 region is CAWSVVQRDGYTF. DNA for the CDR3: TGTGCCTGGAGTGTAGTGCAGCGGGATGGCTACACCTTC.

The rearrangement uses TRBV19 and TRBJ1-5, with 7 nucleotides matching TRBD1. CDR1 is LNHDA and CDR2 is SQIVND in the germline V gene (reference sequence). The ends lost 3 bases at V and 4 bases at J; junction bases unmatched: 3. The length of the CDR3 is 14 residues. CDR3 DNA sequence: TGTGCCAGTAGTATTTGGGACAGAAATCAGCCCCAGCATTTT. The encoded protein is CASSIWDRNQPQHF.

J is TRBJ2-2 and V is TRBV15; the D is unclear. V lost 0 bases and J 5 bases, leaving 4 bases between the germline ends. The CDR3 contains 13 residues. From germline, CDR1 is LNHNV and CDR2 YYDKDF (reference sequence). As DNA, the CDR3 is TGTGCCACCAGCAGAGATGCGACCGGGGAGCTGTTTTTT. This gives the protein CATSRDATGELFF. Full variable domain (missing parts from reference TRBV15 and TRBJ2-2): DAMVIQNPRYQVTQFGKPVTLSCSQTLNHNVMYWYQQKSSQAPKLLFHYYDKDFNNEADTPDNFQSRRPNTSFCFLDIRSPGLGDTAMYLCATSRDATGELFFGEGSRLTVL.

The gene calls are TRBV7-9 and TRBJ1-2; possible D gene TRBD1, 6 bases. This CDR3 has 13 amino acids. V was trimmed by 5 bases and J by 6 bases, leaving 13 bases between them. The germline V gene has CDR1 SEHNR and CDR2 FQNEAQ (reference sequence). CDR3 nucleotides: TGTGCCAGCAGCCACGGGACAATCGATGGCTACACCTTC. Translated: CASSHGTIDGYTF.

As concerns this clone: One end of the junction does not line up with germline, which may come from a read error. The chain links TRBV5-1 to TRBJ2-6; tentatively, D is TRBD1 (5 bases). In germline, CDR1 is SGHRS, CDR2 YFSETQ. The length of the CDR3 is 14 residues. The CDR3 loop reads CASSASSGANGLTF. The DNA of the CDR3 is TGCGCCAGCAGCGCGAGCTCTGGGGCCAACGGCCTGACTTTC.

The V call is TRBV6-5, the J call TRBJ1-3; no reliable D call. Germline CDR1 is MNHEY and CDR2 is SVGAGI. Trimming stripped 7 bases from V and 4 bases from J, with 14 bases between. This CDR3 has 14 residues. The CDR3 sequence: CASTEKGRGNTIYF. The CDR3 DNA is TGTGCCAGCACGGAGAAAGGGAGAGGAAACACCATATATTTT.

V is TRBV5-4 and J is TRBJ2-1, with TRBD2 matching 10 bases. CDR3 size: 17 residues. Looked up from germline, CDR1 is SGHNT and CDR2 is YYREEE (reference sequence). J gave up 0 bases and V 4 bases, and 7 bases lay outside the gene matches. CDR3: CASSTLAGTRSYNEQFF. The CDR3 DNA reads as TGTGCCAGCAGCACACTAGCGGGGACGCGCTCCTACAATGAGCAGTTCTTC. Filled out from reference TRBV5-4 and TRBJ2-1, the complete variable domain reads ETGVTQSPTHLIKTRGQQVTLRCSSQSGHNTVSWYQQALGQGPQFIFQYYREEENGRGNFPPRFSGLQFPNYSSELNVNALELDDSALYLCASSTLAGTRSYNEQFFGPGTRLTVL.

This chain connects TRBV7-3 to TRBJ2-3; 12 bases match TRBD2. With V trimmed by 0 bases and J by 6 bases, 10 bases remained unmatched. The CDR3 has 18 residues. From germline, CDR1 is SGHTA and CDR2 FQGTGA. The CDR3 protein is CASSLTGSSGGARDTQYF. CDR3 in DNA: TGTGCCAGCAGCTTAACGGGGTCTAGCGGGGGGGCTCGTGATACGCAGTATTTT. The full variable domain, completed using reference TRBV7-3 and TRBJ2-3, is GAGVSQTPSNKVTEKGKYVELRCDPISGHTALYWYRQSLGQGPEFLIYFQGTGAADDSGLPNDRFFAVRPEGSVSTLKIQRTERGDSAVYLCASSLTGSSGGARDTQYFGPGTRLTVL.

The chain couples TRBV19 to TRBJ2-1; 7 nucleotides line up with TRBD2. Trimming took 3 bases from V and 0 from J; bases not matched to a gene: 8. Per the germline V gene, CDR1 is LNHDA and CDR2 is SQIVND (reference sequence). The CDR3 runs 17 residues. The DNA for the CDR3 is TGTGCCAGTAGTATGGGGGGGATTGGTGTCTCCTACAATGAGCAGTTCTTC. Encoded protein: CASSMGGIGVSYNEQFF. Looking up the rest from reference TRBV19 and TRBJ2-1 gives the full variable domain: DGGITQSPKYLFRKEGQNVTLSCEQNLNHDAMYWYRQDPGQGLRLIYYSQIVNDFQKGDIAEGYSVSREKKESFPLTVTSAQKNPTAFYLCASSMGGIGVSYNEQFFGPGTRLTVL.